One T cell receptor (beta chain) is described in this entry. Its antigen is as yet unknown. The sample comes from a study of cytomegalovirus exposure and HLA in healthy donors. Notes on the study in general: It was confirmed in vitro that a few of the CMV-associated chains were specific for CMV antigens. Despite most TCR sequences being rare, some public TCRs occurred in many donors. First-cohort TCR clusters were later found to tend to co-occur in the roughly 120 validation repertoires. The study recorded 150 to 200 TCR beta chains that were cytomegalovirus-associated.

Some clones are missing from TCRdb's copy, which holds only in-frame ones; the method was immunoSEQ multiplex PCR. The table records about 140,000 clones, 70% to 90% of them present only once. Germline CDR1 is SNHLY and CDR2 is FYNNEI. The trim removed 2 bases at V and 7 bases at J, leaving 12 bases unmatched. The CDR3 has 16 amino acids. The TCR was taken from a woman aged 25 to 39 in good health and CMV-seronegative. The sequenced sample was PBMCs. The J gene is TRBJ1-2, the V gene TRBV2; 8 nucleotides align to TRBD1. The CDR3 loop reads CASSEFLPGQGRGYTF. In DNA, the CDR3 is TGTGCCAGCAGTGAATTCCTCCCCGGACAGGGTCGTGGCTACACCTTC.